This T cell receptor (beta chain) stems from a study of kidney transplant recipient with SARS-CoV-2 infection. In the case of this clonotype: This may be a read error, as it is one base from a much larger clone.

One entry per CDR3 protein results from TCRdb running MiXCR on the reads. The top ten hold nearly 7.5% of the sample, which has fewer than 250,000 distinct CDR3 sequences, less than 35% seen once. Sequencing used a blood sample, obtained at baseline and on roughly day 120 from a kidney transplant recipient. The sequence was collected from a male patient in his 30s who had COVID-19 and was a kidney transplant recipient. Some T cells may originate from the graft donor.

CDR3: CASSFRDGTYEQYF. CDR3 in DNA: TGTGCCAGCAGCTTCCGGGACGGCACCTACGAGCAGTACTTC. This chain joins TRBV7-6 and TRBJ2-7; possibly TRBD1 or TRBD2 for D (5 bases each). The CDR3 sequence is 14 residues long. Germline CDR1 is SGHVS and CDR2 is FNYEAQ. The V end lost 3 bases, the J end lost 2 bases, and 11 bases lay between the germline ends.